One sample yielded the 31 T cell receptor beta chains listed below, sequenced in a study. MiXCR was run by TCRdb on the 5' RACE reads, yielding one entry per CDR3 protein. The table has tens of thousands of distinct CDR3 sequences, roughly 29% seen once. The sequenced sample was tumor-infiltrating naive CD4+ T cells sorted from the breast tumor. The subset was: naive CD4+ T cells, CD4+CD45RA+CD25-. The source is a female donor with breast cancer.

The V call is TRBV5-1, the J call TRBJ2-3; 7 nucleotides align to TRBD2. V lost 8 bases and J lost 2; bases outside the gene matches: 5. Germline V gene lookup returns CDR1 SGHRS and CDR2 YFSETQ. The CDR3 totals 13 residues. As DNA, the CDR3 is TGCGCCAGTAGGGAGGGCCCCACAGATACGCAGTATTTT. Residues: CASREGPTDTQYF.

In this sample, this clonotype turned up many times. The chain has TRBV7-9 and TRBJ2-1, with 7 bases that match TRBD2. Per germline, CDR1 SEHNR and CDR2 FQNEAQ (reference sequence). The V and J ends lost 5 bases and 0 bases, in that order; junction bases with no gene match: 13. The CDR3 extends over 18 amino acids. The CDR3 nucleotides read TGTGCCAGCAGCGATCGACTAGCTTCGATAAGCTCCTACAATGAGCAGTTCTTC. Amino acid sequence: CASSDRLASISSYNEQFF.

The chain combines TRBV3-1 with TRBJ2-7; 8 bases line up with TRBD2. The CDR3 loop spans 15 amino acids. The J segment lost 2 bases and the V segment lost 4 bases, leaving 7 bases of the junction unmatched. Germline CDR1 is LGHDT and CDR2 is YNNKEL (reference sequence). The CDR3 DNA is TGTGCCAGCAGCCGAGCGAGCGGGGGACCCTACGAGCAGTACTTC. Protein product: CASSRASGGPYEQYF.

Many counts were recorded for this clonotype. The chain joins TRBV6-5 to TRBJ2-7; TRBD2 agrees at 11 bases. Looked up from germline, CDR1 is MNHEY and CDR2 is SVGAGI. The CDR3 length is 15 residues. Trimming at V came to 6 bases and at J to 3 bases, leaving 7 bases not matched to a gene. CDR3 residues: CASRGTSGPFYEQYF. CDR3 nucleotides: TGTGCCAGCAGGGGGACTAGCGGACCTTTCTACGAGCAGTACTTC.

In its sample, this clonotype is medium-sized (0.01 to 0.1%). The chain is built from TRBV3-1 and TRBJ2-1, with 10 bases fitting TRBD2. V gave up 0 bases and J gave up 4 bases; unmatched junction bases: 0. The length of the CDR3 is 15 residues. Germline V gene data show CDR1 as LGHDT and CDR2 as YNNKEL (reference sequence). The CDR3 protein is CASSQETSGYNEQFF. CDR3 in DNA: TGTGCCAGCAGCCAAGAGACTAGCGGGTACAATGAGCAGTTCTTC.

This chain uses TRBV7-3 with TRBJ1-1; D unresolved. The germline V gene encodes CDR1 SGHTA and CDR2 FQGTGA. The germline V and J ends were trimmed by 0 bases and 1 base, with 9 bases remaining between them. This CDR3 spans 15 amino acids. CDR3 loop: CASSLTAGANTEAFF. The CDR3 DNA sequence: TGTGCCAGCAGCTTAACGGCGGGAGCGAACACTGAAGCTTTCTTT. The full variable domain, rest sourced from reference TRBV7-3 and TRBJ1-1, is GAGVSQTPSNKVTEKGKYVELRCDPISGHTALYWYRQSLGQGPEFLIYFQGTGAADDSGLPNDRFFAVRPEGSVSTLKIQRTERGDSAVYLCASSLTAGANTEAFFGQGTRLTVV.

The rearrangement uses TRBV20-1 and TRBJ2-1, with 7 bases that match TRBD2. The V segment lost 2 bases and the J segment 2 bases; nucleotides outside the gene matches: 9. The CDR3 spans 16 residues. In germline, CDR1 is DFQATT, CDR2 SNEGSKA (reference sequence). The CDR3 DNA is TGCAGTGCTAGACGACCCGGACTAGAAACCTACAATGAGCAGTTCTTC. Residues: CSARRPGLETYNEQFF.

The chain recombines TRBV20-1 with TRBJ1-5; 8 bases match TRBD1. After removal of 3 bases from V and 7 bases from J, the junction contained 8 bases not matched to a gene. CDR1 DFQATT and CDR2 SNEGSKA come from the germline V gene (reference sequence). The CDR3 covers 14 residues. CDR3 sequence reads: CSASDRGRRQPQHF. The CDR3 region has the DNA TGCAGTGCTAGCGACAGGGGACGAAGGCAGCCCCAGCATTTT.

Concerning this clonotype itself: Because the CDR3 is missing its conserved closing phenylalanine or tryptophan, this is likely a read error. The V call is TRBV7-8, the J call TRBJ1-5; no clear D gene. V lost 5 bases, J lost 0 bases, and 5 bases lay in between. Per germline, CDR1 SGHVS and CDR2 FQNEAQ. The CDR3 spans 13 residues. The CDR3 region has the DNA TGTGCCAGCAGCCAAAATAGCAATCAGCCCCAGCATCTT. This sequence encodes CASSQNSNQPQHL.

Details on this clonotype: A much bigger clone sits one base away, suggesting this may be a read error. This rearrangement joins TRBV7-9 to TRBJ1-6; tentative D call: TRBD1 (5 bases). Germline values: CDR1 SEHNR, CDR2 FQNEAQ (reference sequence). This CDR3 spans 15 amino acids. CDR3 nucleotide sequence: TGTGCCCGCAGCTCACCAGGGATAGATAATTCACCCCTCCACTTT. Amino acids: CARSSPGIDNSPLHF.

The gene calls are TRBV5-4 and TRBJ2-7; the D gene is possibly TRBD2 (6 bases). The germline CDR1 and CDR2 sequences are SGHNT and YYREEE (reference sequence). The length of the CDR3 is 12 residues. V lost 4 bases to trimming and J lost 3 bases, with 8 bases between them. The CDR3 sequence: CASSRGDYEQYF. CDR3 nucleotide sequence: TGTGCCAGCAGCCGCGGGGACTACGAGCAGTACTTC. Filled out from reference TRBV5-4 and TRBJ2-7, the complete variable domain reads ETGVTQSPTHLIKTRGQQVTLRCSSQSGHNTVSWYQQALGQGPQFIFQYYREEENGRGNFPPRFSGLQFPNYSSELNVNALELDDSALYLCASSRGDYEQYFGPGTRLTVT.

The genes are TRBV29-1 and TRBJ2-5; unclear D gene. This CDR3 has 14 residues. V lost 2 bases and J lost 5, with 15 bases in between. The germline V gene has CDR1 SQVTM and CDR2 ANQGSEA. CDR3 nucleotide sequence: TGCAGCGTTGAATGGCCCCAGGAGAGGGAGACCCAGTACTTC. The encoded protein is CSVEWPQERETQYF.

CDR3 sequence (DNA): TGTGCCAGCAGAAGACAGGTTAACTATGGAAACACCATATATTTT. This encodes CASRRQVNYGNTIYF. The V call is TRBV2, the J call TRBJ1-3; D is possibly TRBD1 (6 bases). The CDR3 is 15 residues long. Trimming cost V 6 bases and J 3 bases, with 15 bases left between them. Germline CDR1 is SNHLY and CDR2 is FYNNEI.

This clonotype is labeled as medium-sized. This chain joins TRBV7-9 and TRBJ2-7, with 10 bases identical to TRBD2. The trim removed 1 base at V and 5 bases at J, leaving 5 bases unmatched. This CDR3 has 15 amino acids. CDR1 and CDR2 from the germline V gene are SEHNR and FQNEAQ (reference sequence). This CDR3 reads CASSLGASGSDEQYF. The CDR3 DNA is TGTGCCAGCAGCTTAGGGGCTAGCGGGAGTGACGAGCAGTACTTC. The full variable domain, its missing parts supplied by reference TRBV7-9 and TRBJ2-7, is DTGVSQNPRHKITKRGQNVTFRCDPISEHNRLYWYRQTLGQGPEFLTYFQNEAQLEKSRLLSDRFSAERPKGSFSTLEIQRTEQGDSAMYLCASSLGASGSDEQYFGPGTRLTVT.

This clonotype was picked up many times. The chain recombines TRBV12-3 or TRBV12-4 with TRBJ1-2, with D possibly TRBD1 on 6 matching bases. The V end was cut by 7 bases, the J end by 6 bases, with 18 bases between. CDR3 length equals 14 residues. The CDR3 loop reads CASTLTGIRHGYTF. DNA for the CDR3: TGTGCCAGCACCCTTACAGGGATTCGGCATGGCTACACCTTC.

A remark on this clonotype: A much larger clone lies a single base off, so this may be a read error. The rearrangement links TRBV4-1 to TRBJ2-4; weak D call: TRBD2 (5 bases). CDR3 length: 15 amino acids. Germline-derived CDR1 and CDR2 are MGHRA and YSYEKL. For the CDR3, the DNA is TGCGCCAGCAGCCTTCTAGGTCTAGCCAAAGACATTCAGTACTTC. The encoded protein is CASSLLGLAKDIQYF.

Regarding this clonotype: A junction end diverges from the germline sequence, so it may reflect a read error. The chain carries TRBV20-1 and TRBJ2-1; perhaps D is TRBD1 or TRBD2 (5 bases each). This CDR3 has 14 amino acids. Germline assignment: CDR1 DFQATT and CDR2 SNEGSKA (reference sequence). The CDR3 nucleotides read TGCAGTGTAGTGGGACCCTACTCCTACAACGAGCAGTTCTTC. This sequence encodes CSVVGPYSYNEQFF.

This clonotype was counted a few times. One base away lies a much larger clone, so this may be a sequencing read error. The chain carries TRBV5-1 and TRBJ2-7, with TRBD1 matching over 7 bases. Germline V gene sequence: CDR1 SGHRS, CDR2 YFSETQ. The CDR3 runs 13 residues. The CDR3 bases are TGCGCCAGCAGCTCCGGGACAGCCCACGAGCAGTGCTTC. It is translated as CASSSGTAHEQCF.

This clonotype was counted a few times. V gene TRBV11-2 combines with J gene TRBJ2-1; 8 bases align to TRBD2. The CDR3 extends over 15 amino acids. V was clipped by 0 bases and J by 6 bases; unmatched bases: 4. Germline V gene lookup returns CDR1 SGHAT and CDR2 FQNNGV. This CDR3 is CASSLESGSLNEQFF. CDR3 DNA sequence: TGTGCCAGCAGCTTAGAAAGCGGGAGCCTCAATGAGCAGTTCTTC. Full variable domain (outside the CDR3, taken from reference TRBV11-2 and TRBJ2-1): EAGVAQSPRYKIIEKRQSVAFWCNPISGHATLYWYQQILGQGPKLLIQFQNNGVVDDSQLPKDRFSAERLKGVDSTLKIQPAKLEDSAVYLCASSLESGSLNEQFFGPGTRLTVL.

This clonotype has at least ten counts. This chain joins TRBV10-3 and TRBJ1-5, with D possibly being TRBD1 (6 bases). V was cut by 5 bases and J by 0 bases, with 14 bases left in between. The CDR3 runs to 16 residues. Germline V lookup: CDR1 ENHRY, CDR2 SYGVKD. The CDR3 DNA follows: TGTGCCATCAGTCAATCCGACAGGAGTAGCAATCAGCCCCAGCATTTT. Translating gives CAISQSDRSSNQPQHF.

As to this clonotype: The junction shows a germline mismatch at one end, possibly a read error. The chain couples TRBV5-1 to TRBJ1-1; TRBD1 matches 12 bases. CDR1 is SGHRS and CDR2 is YFSETQ in the germline V gene. The CDR3 runs to 17 residues. CDR3 loop: CASHNRRDRGLNTEVFF. CDR3 bases: TGCGCCAGCCATAATCGCCGGGACAGGGGGCTGAACACTGAAGTTTTCTTT. Supplemented by reference TRBV5-1 and TRBJ1-1, the full variable domain reads KAGVTQTPRYLIKTRGQQVTLSCSPISGHRSVSWYQQTPGQGLQFLFEYFSETQRNKGNFPGRFSGRQFSNSRSEMNVSTLELGDSALYLCASHNRRDRGLNTEVFFGQGTRLTVV.

As concerns this clonotype: No conserved phenylalanine or tryptophan ends this CDR3, so it is likely a read error. The chain employs TRBV3-1 and TRBJ2-7; weak D call: TRBD1 (5 bases). The CDR3 spans 14 residues. Germline V CDR1 and CDR2: LGHDT, YNNKEL (reference sequence). The V end was cut by 2 bases, the J end by 0 bases, with 8 bases between. This CDR3 is CASSQFQGSYEQYL. The CDR3 region has the DNA TGTGCCAGCAGCCAATTTCAGGGCTCCTACGAGCAGTACCTC.

The rearrangement uses TRBV5-1 and TRBJ2-3, with 11 bases that match TRBD1. The CDR3 length is 15 residues. After removal of 4 bases from V and 5 bases from J, the junction contained 6 bases not matched to a gene. Germline V gene sequence: CDR1 SGHRS, CDR2 YFSETQ. CDR3 sequence reads: CASSLRTGGRDTQYF. The CDR3 DNA sequence: TGCGCCAGCAGCCTCAGGACAGGGGGCAGAGATACGCAGTATTTT. Filled out from reference TRBV5-1 and TRBJ2-3, the complete variable domain reads KAGVTQTPRYLIKTRGQQVTLSCSPISGHRSVSWYQQTPGQGLQFLFEYFSETQRNKGNFPGRFSGRQFSNSRSEMNVSTLELGDSALYLCASSLRTGGRDTQYFGPGTRLTVL.

J is TRBJ1-5 and V is TRBV6-1, with TRBD1 as a possible D gene (5 bases). Germline loops: CDR1 MNHNS, CDR2 SASEGT. V was cut by 6 bases and J by 0 bases, with 9 bases left in between. The CDR3 is 14 amino acids. The CDR3 DNA reads TGTGCCAGCAGGACAGCATATAGCAATCAGCCCCAGCATTTT. It codes for CASRTAYSNQPQHF.

The CDR3 protein is CASSQDAGGTGYYEQYF. In DNA, the CDR3 is TGTGCCAGCAGCCAAGATGCTGGCGGGACAGGGTACTACGAGCAGTACTTC. The chain employs TRBV3-1 and TRBJ2-7; 9 positions agree with TRBD1. The CDR3 loop spans 17 amino acids. Germline CDR1 reads LGHDT; CDR2 reads YNNKEL (reference sequence). Losses at the gene ends were 0 bases for V and 3 bases for J; bases not matched to a gene: 9.

Concerning this clonotype itself: At one of its ends the junction is not consistent with the germline gene, which may arise from a read error. This sequence joins TRBV6-5 and TRBJ2-7, with D unclear. The CDR3 consists of 12 residues. CDR1 is MNHEY, CDR2 SVGAGI, per germline. In nucleotides, the CDR3 is TGTGCCAGCAGTTACGACTCCTACGAGCACTACTTC. Translation gives CASSYDSYEHYF.

This chain joins TRBV20-1 and TRBJ1-6; no clear D gene. V was cut by 3 bases and J by 0 bases, with 12 bases left in between. From germline, CDR1 is DFQATT and CDR2 SNEGSKA (reference sequence). The CDR3 sequence is 16 residues long. The CDR3 DNA reads as TGCAGTGCTAGCAGGTCTTCCCTCTCCTATAATTCACCCCTCCACTTT. Translating it yields CSASRSSLSYNSPLHF.

There are a few counts of this clonotype. The CDR3 sequence: CSAREKYFSYNSPLHF. As DNA, the CDR3 is TGCAGTGCTAGAGAGAAGTATTTCTCCTATAATTCACCCCTCCACTTT. The chain links TRBV20-1 to TRBJ1-6; D is unclear. This CDR3 contains 16 residues. Trimming left V 0 bases short and J 0 bases short, with 9 bases between. The germline V gene encodes CDR1 DFQATT and CDR2 SNEGSKA (reference sequence).

The chain couples TRBV24-1 to TRBJ2-7; no reliable D call. Trimming pared 3 bases from V and 6 bases from J, leaving 17 bases between. The V gene's germline CDR1 is KGHDR and CDR2 SFDVKD. This CDR3 has 15 residues. The CDR3 coding sequence is TGTGCCACCAGTGATCCAACAAACTTTAGAGGCGAGCAGTACTTC. Its protein product is CATSDPTNFRGEQYF.

This clonotype was seen a handful of times. V is TRBV5-1 and J is TRBJ2-7; D is unclear. Germline-derived CDR1 and CDR2 are SGHRS and YFSETQ. The length of the CDR3 is 15 residues. Trimming took off 0 bases at V and 2 bases at J, with 12 bases between the two ends. CDR3 region: CASSLASTLAYEQYF. The DNA for the CDR3 is TGCGCCAGCAGCTTGGCCAGTACGTTAGCCTACGAGCAGTACTTC. Filled out from reference TRBV5-1 and TRBJ2-7, the complete variable domain reads KAGVTQTPRYLIKTRGQQVTLSCSPISGHRSVSWYQQTPGQGLQFLFEYFSETQRNKGNFPGRFSGRQFSNSRSEMNVSTLELGDSALYLCASSLASTLAYEQYFGPGTRLTVT.

This clonotype was detected a few times. A much bigger clone sits one base away, suggesting this may be a read error. Since the CDR3 does not end with the conserved phenylalanine or tryptophan, this likely comes from a read error. The chain carries TRBV5-1 and TRBJ2-6; D is ambiguous. Trimming left V 2 bases short and J 2 bases short, with 14 bases between. CDR1 and CDR2 (germline): SGHRS, YFSETQ. The CDR3 loop spans 17 amino acids. As DNA, the CDR3 is TGCGCCAGCAGCTTCACCGGGTTTGGTACTGGGGCCAACGTCCTGACTCTC. Translating gives CASSFTGFGTGANVLTL.